This T cell receptor (beta chain) was recorded in a study of shared clonotypes between healthy human individuals. CD8 cells classed as naive were CD45RO-negative and positively selected for CCR7, excluding terminally differentiated effector memory CD45RA+ cells. Each sample came from a Caucasian adult donor living in Nashville, Tennessee. Germline trimming cut 10 bases from V and 1 base from J; bases unmatched to any gene: 6. The CDR3 is made up of 13 amino acids. Germline CDR1 SGHRS, CDR2 YFSETQ. This clone was observed once. The antigen remains undetermined. Points from the study as a whole: Naive CD4 clonotypes were shared across several donors at roughly 4.6%. Rarefaction exposed incomplete sorted-subset sequencing despite large depth. It was only blood that was sampled, and tissue repertoires likely differ.

Some clones are missing from TCRdb's copy, which holds only in-frame ones; the method was immunoSEQ multiplex PCR. The sample lists about 2,200,000 clones; about 92% were seen once. The receptor's source is a man in his late teens or twenties in good health. Some clones in this sample may be carry-over from other donors' samples. Sequenced material: naive CD8+ T cells from PBMCs. The chain employs TRBV5-1 and TRBJ1-2, with 8 bases identical to TRBD1. The CDR3 sequence is CASAGGGNYGYTF. The CDR3 bases are TGCGCCTCCGCAGGGGGCGGTAACTATGGCTACACCTTC.